These 9 T cell receptor beta chains share one sample of origin, sequenced in a study of blood T cell repertoires in COVID-19. The assay was immunoSEQ multiplex PCR, and TCRdb's table has in-frame clones only and misses some. The sample contains a few hundred thousand clones, 70% to 90% of which appear only once. The specimen was peripheral blood. These TCRs come from a man in his 60s with acute or convalescent COVID-19.

This rearrangement joins TRBV6-2 or TRBV6-3 to TRBJ1-6; no clear D gene. This CDR3 region has 15 residues. Germline lookup yields CDR1 MNHEY and CDR2 SVGEGT. The V end was cut by 5 bases, the J end by 2 bases, with 10 bases between. The CDR3 reads CASSPVETYNSPLHF. In nucleotides, the CDR3 is TGTGCCAGCAGTCCGGTCGAGACCTATAATTCACCCCTCCACTTT.

This chain uses TRBV11-3 with TRBJ1-1; no clear D gene. The V and J ends lost 0 bases and 2 bases respectively, with 7 bases between them. The CDR3 loop spans 14 amino acids. Germline V gene lookup returns CDR1 SGHNT and CDR2 YENEEA. The CDR3 is CASSLDLGNTEAFF. In DNA, the CDR3 is TGTGCCAGCAGCTTAGATCTTGGCAACACTGAAGCTTTCTTT. The entire variable domain, with the rest obtained from reference TRBV11-3 and TRBJ1-1, is as follows: EAGVVQSPRYKIIEKKQPVAFWCNPISGHNTLYWYLQNLGQGPELLIRYENEEAVDDSQLPKDRFSAERLKGVDSTLKIQPAELGDSAVYLCASSLDLGNTEAFFGQGTRLTVV.

The chain links TRBV28 to TRBJ2-7; the D gene is possibly TRBD2 (6 bases). Germline values: CDR1 MDHEN, CDR2 SYDVKM. The CDR3 contains 15 residues. V was clipped by 4 bases and J by 2 bases, with 15 bases between them. CDR3 region: CASSSPGERAYEQYF. In DNA, the CDR3 is TGTGCCAGCAGTTCCCCGGGGGAGCGGGCCTACGAGCAGTACTTC.

CDR3 protein: CASSPGTPNTEAFF. The CDR3 nucleotides read TGTGCCAGCAGTCCCGGGACACCCAACACTGAAGCTTTCTTT. V is TRBV27 and J is TRBJ1-1, with D possibly TRBD1 on 6 matching bases. The V gene lost 5 bases and the J gene lost 2 bases, with 12 bases spanning the gap. Per the germline V gene, CDR1 is MNHEY and CDR2 is SMNVEV (reference sequence). The CDR3 is 14 residues long.

The chain recombines TRBV10-1 with TRBJ2-2, with D perhaps matching TRBD2 (5 bases). From germline, CDR1 is WNHNN and CDR2 SYGVQD (reference sequence). Trimming took off 4 bases at V and 0 bases at J, with 6 bases between the two ends. The CDR3 totals 14 residues. The CDR3 loop is CASSVRANTGELFF. DNA for the CDR3: TGCGCCAGCAGTGTGAGGGCGAACACCGGGGAGCTGTTTTTT.

In this sample, this clone turned up a few times. The chain couples TRBV2 to TRBJ1-3; possible D gene TRBD1, 6 bases. This CDR3 spans 16 amino acids. Between the trimmed V and J ends, which lost 6 bases and 2 bases, there was a span of 17 bases. Germline CDR1 and CDR2: SNHLY and FYNNEI. The CDR3 DNA reads as TGTGCCAGCAGCCCCGAACAGGGAGTAACTGGAAACACCATATATTTT. Translation gives CASSPEQGVTGNTIYF.

The chain carries TRBV7-2 and TRBJ2-4; weak D call: TRBD2 (6 bases). The germline V gene has CDR1 SGHTA and CDR2 FQGNSA. This CDR3 contains 14 residues. Trimming left V 1 base short and J 7 bases short, with 11 bases between. The DNA for the CDR3 is TGTGCCAGCAGCTTAGGGGTTACTAGCAACATTCAGTACTTC. Translation gives CASSLGVTSNIQYF.

V and J are TRBV7-8 and TRBJ2-7; the D is unclear. Trimming shortened V by 1 base and J by 2 bases, and 9 bases separated the two germline ends. The germline V gene encodes CDR1 SGHVS and CDR2 FQNEAQ. There are 14 residues in the CDR3. In nucleotides, the CDR3 is TGTGCCAGCAGCTTAGGAGACACCGCCTACGAGCAGTACTTC. Translated: CASSLGDTAYEQYF.

This chain links TRBV9 with TRBJ2-1; the match to TRBD2 covers 9 bases. Germline trimming cut 0 bases from V and 8 bases from J; bases unmatched to any gene: 6. Germline values: CDR1 SGDLS, CDR2 YYNGEE. The CDR3 is 15 amino acids. CDR3 residues: CASSVAVAGGDEQFF. DNA of the CDR3: TGTGCCAGCAGCGTAGCCGTTGCGGGAGGGGATGAGCAGTTCTTC.